This TCR beta chain emerged from a study of T cell responses to AZD1222 COVID-19 vaccine. Study-level findings and limits: Baseline seropositivity characterized only six AZD1222 recipients. Repertoires in all cases were sampled only once the peak T cell response had passed.

Trimming removed 1 base at V and 5 bases at J, with 12 bases between. The CDR3 loop spans 14 amino acids. The V gene's germline CDR1 is SEHNR and CDR2 FQNEAQ (reference sequence). Of note for this clone: The antigen is unknown.

Generated by immunoSEQ multiplex PCR, the TCRdb table keeps only in-frame clones and is missing some. Of roughly 120,000 clones in the sample, around 85% were seen once. The sample was peripheral blood, taken on day 0 of AZD1222 vaccination. This sequence joins TRBV7-9 and TRBJ2-7, with D perhaps TRBD2 (5 bases). The TCR was taken from an adult in good health. In DNA, the CDR3 is TGTGCCAGCAGCTTAGTCAGAGGGCCTCACGAGCAGTACTTC. Protein product: CASSLVRGPHEQYF.